This T cell receptor (beta chain) was captured in a study of tumor-infiltrating lymphocytes in oesophageal squamous cell carcinoma. The V gene lost 6 bases and the J gene lost 6 bases, with 12 bases spanning the gap. The CDR3 is 12 residues long. TCRdb analysed the PCR reads with MiXCR anew, one entry per CDR3 protein. The sample lists 9,500 to 13,000 distinct CDR3 sequences; around three fifths were seen once. What was sequenced was esophageal tumor tissue. The rearrangement links TRBV12-3 or TRBV12-4 to TRBJ2-7, with TRBD1 as a possible D gene (6 bases). This TCR came from a male donor with esophageal squamous cell carcinoma. CDR3 protein: CASSRTVLEQYF. Written as DNA, the CDR3 is TGTGCCAGCAGCCGGACAGTACTCGAGCAGTACTTC.